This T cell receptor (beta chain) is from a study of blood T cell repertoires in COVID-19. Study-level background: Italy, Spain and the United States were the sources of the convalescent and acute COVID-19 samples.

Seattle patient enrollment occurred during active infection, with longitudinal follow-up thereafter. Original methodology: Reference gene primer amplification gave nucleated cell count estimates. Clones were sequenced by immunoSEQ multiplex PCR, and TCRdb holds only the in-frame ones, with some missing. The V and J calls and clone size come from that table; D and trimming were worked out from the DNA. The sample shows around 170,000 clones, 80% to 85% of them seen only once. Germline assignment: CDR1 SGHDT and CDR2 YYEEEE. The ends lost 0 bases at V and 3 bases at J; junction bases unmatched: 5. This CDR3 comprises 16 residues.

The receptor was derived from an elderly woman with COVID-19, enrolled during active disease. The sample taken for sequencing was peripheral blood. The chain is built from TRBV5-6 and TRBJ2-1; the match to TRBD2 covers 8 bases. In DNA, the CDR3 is TGTGCCAGCAGCTTGGCGGTCGCGGGGGGCTACAATGAGCAGTTCTTC. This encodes CASSLAVAGGYNEQFF. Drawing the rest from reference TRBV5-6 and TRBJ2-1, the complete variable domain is DAGVTQSPTHLIKTRGQQVTLRCSPKSGHDTVSWYQQALGQGPQFIFQYYEEEERQRGNFPDRFSGHQFPNYSSELNVNALLLGDSALYLCASSLAVAGGYNEQFFGPGTRLTVL.